The 19 T cell receptor beta chains in this list originate from one sample, sequenced in a study of cytomegalovirus exposure and HLA in healthy donors. The PCR made use of 60 Vbeta and 13 Jbeta primers. Produced via immunoSEQ multiplex PCR; TCRdb's table is partial and in-frame only. Reported are around 84,000 clones; the ten largest clones contain about 4.6%. The sequenced sample was PBMCs. The receptors derive from a young man in good health and CMV-seronegative.

The CDR3 sequence is CASSAGRGGEQYF. The CDR3 DNA sequence: TGTGCCAGCAGCGCCGGCAGGGGTGGCGAGCAGTACTTC. The rearrangement uses TRBV9 and TRBJ2-7; D is possibly TRBD1 (6 bases). Per the germline V gene, CDR1 is SGDLS and CDR2 is YYNGEE. The CDR3 has 13 amino acids. Trimming took 3 bases from V and 6 from J, leaving 13 bases between them.

The chain employs TRBV7-9 and TRBJ2-3; 8 bases align to TRBD2. J gave up 7 bases and V 2 bases, and 11 bases lay outside the gene matches. The CDR3 contains 16 residues. CDR1 is SEHNR, CDR2 FQNEAQ, per germline (reference sequence). The CDR3 DNA is TGTGCCAGCAGCTTATTCCGGGAGGGCCTGTTATATACGCAGTATTTT. Translated: CASSLFREGLLYTQYF.

The V and J genes are TRBV19 and TRBJ1-6; D call uncertain. The CDR3 runs 11 residues. Deletions cut 6 bases from V and 7 bases from J, with 4 bases between. CDR1 and CDR2 (germline): LNHDA, SQIVND (reference sequence). The CDR3 reads CASSSNSPLHF. For the CDR3, the DNA is TGTGCCAGTAGCTCCAATTCACCCCTCCACTTT.

This rearrangement joins TRBV19 to TRBJ1-2, with D perhaps TRBD1 (5 bases). The germline CDR1 and CDR2 sequences are LNHDA and SQIVND (reference sequence). The length of the CDR3 is 15 residues. The V and J ends lost 6 bases and 1 base respectively, with 15 bases between them. As DNA, the CDR3 is TGTGCCAGTAGCCCGACAGATCTGGGTAACTATGGCTACACCTTC. It encodes CASSPTDLGNYGYTF.

The V gene is TRBV29-1, the J gene TRBJ2-3; 7 bases fit TRBD1. This CDR3 is built from 14 residues. Per germline, CDR1 SQVTM and CDR2 ANQGSEA. Trimming at V came to 4 bases and at J to 0 bases, leaving 4 bases not matched to a gene. The CDR3 spells CSVATGQSTDTQYF. CDR3 sequence (DNA): TGCAGCGTTGCCACGGGACAGAGCACAGATACGCAGTATTTT.

This chain uses TRBV11-2 with TRBJ2-5, with D tentatively TRBD2 (6 bases). The length of the CDR3 is 13 residues. The germline CDR1 and CDR2 sequences are SGHAT and FQNNGV. Trimming left V 2 bases short and J 9 bases short, with 13 bases between. CDR3 nucleotides: TGTGCCAGCAGCTTAAGGGTCCGGAGGGCCCAGTACTTC. Encoded protein: CASSLRVRRAQYF.

The genes are TRBV29-1 and TRBJ1-3; 7 bases match TRBD1. Germline CDR1 SQVTM, CDR2 ANQGSEA. The J segment lost 3 bases and the V segment lost 5 bases, leaving 4 bases of the junction unmatched. The CDR3 runs to 13 residues. CDR3 loop: CSVKGGFGNTIYF. In nucleotides, the CDR3 is TGCAGCGTTAAAGGGGGCTTTGGAAACACCATATATTTT.

The chain uses TRBV5-4 and TRBJ1-2, with no clear D. The CDR3 runs to 13 residues. Between the trimmed V and J ends, which lost 0 bases and 7 bases, there was a span of 10 bases. Germline values: CDR1 SGHNT, CDR2 YYREEE (reference sequence). DNA of the CDR3: TGTGCCAGCAGCTTGGGCGGGGATCCTGGCTACACCTTC. Amino acids: CASSLGGDPGYTF. Full variable domain (outside the CDR3, taken from reference TRBV5-4 and TRBJ1-2): ETGVTQSPTHLIKTRGQQVTLRCSSQSGHNTVSWYQQALGQGPQFIFQYYREEENGRGNFPPRFSGLQFPNYSSELNVNALELDDSALYLCASSLGGDPGYTFGSGTRLTVV.

The gene calls are TRBV5-6 and TRBJ1-1; D perhaps matches TRBD1 (6 bases). The CDR3 runs to 12 residues. Germline assignment: CDR1 SGHDT and CDR2 YYEEEE. This chain's CDR3 is CLTSEGDTEAFF. CDR3 sequence (DNA): TGTCTAACTTCCGAGGGGGACACTGAAGCTTTCTTT.

The chain carries TRBV5-1 and TRBJ2-3; maybe TRBD2 (6 bases). The CDR3 has 14 amino acids. The V gene's germline CDR1 is SGHRS and CDR2 YFSETQ. Trimming stripped 4 bases from V and 5 bases from J, with 14 bases between. This chain's CDR3 is CASSRELAQDTQYF. The CDR3 DNA sequence: TGCGCCAGCAGCCGGGAGTTAGCCCAAGATACGCAGTATTTT.

The chain is built from TRBV5-1 and TRBJ2-7; D gene unclear. V lost 6 bases, J lost 3 bases, and 7 bases lay in between. This CDR3 is built from 11 residues. From germline, CDR1 is SGHRS and CDR2 YFSETQ. The CDR3 region is CASTNDYEQYF. Written as DNA, the CDR3 is TGCGCCAGCACTAATGACTACGAGCAGTACTTC.

The rearrangement links TRBV19 to TRBJ2-7, with 8 bases that match TRBD1. Germline CDR1 is LNHDA and CDR2 is SQIVND (reference sequence). With V trimmed by 8 bases and J by 2 bases, 11 bases remained unmatched. The CDR3 covers 15 residues. CDR3 in amino acids: CASSLKDRVPYEQYF. CDR3 nucleotides: TGTGCCAGTTCCCTGAAGGACAGGGTTCCCTACGAGCAGTACTTC.

The chain combines TRBV9 with TRBJ1-1; no firm D call. Germline V lookup: CDR1 SGDLS, CDR2 YYNGEE. The V gene lost 1 base and the J gene lost 1 base, with 8 bases spanning the gap. The CDR3 loop spans 14 amino acids. Here the CDR3 reads CASSVRGGNTEAFF. The CDR3 DNA reads as TGTGCCAGCAGCGTACGCGGTGGGAACACTGAAGCTTTCTTT.

The chain joins TRBV6-1 to TRBJ2-5; D is undetermined. The V end lost 2 bases, the J end lost 3 bases, and 4 bases lay between the germline ends. Germline V gives CDR1 MNHNS, CDR2 SASEGT. This CDR3 is 12 amino acids long. Here the CDR3 reads CASSEQKETQYF. The CDR3 DNA is TGTGCCAGCAGTGAACAGAAAGAGACCCAGTACTTC.

The chain joins TRBV5-6 to TRBJ1-3, with 8 bases identical to TRBD1. This CDR3 comprises 14 residues. Germline-derived CDR1 and CDR2 are SGHDT and YYEEEE. V dropped 2 bases and J dropped 2; count of bases not matched to a gene: 0. As DNA, the CDR3 is TGTGCCAGCAGCTTACAGGGGGCTGGAAACACCATATATTTT. Translating it yields CASSLQGAGNTIYF. The full variable domain, completed using reference TRBV5-6 and TRBJ1-3, is DAGVTQSPTHLIKTRGQQVTLRCSPKSGHDTVSWYQQALGQGPQFIFQYYEEEERQRGNFPDRFSGHQFPNYSSELNVNALLLGDSALYLCASSLQGAGNTIYFGEGSWLTVV.

This chain joins TRBV30 and TRBJ2-7; 10 bases align to TRBD2. Looked up from germline, CDR1 is GTSNPN and CDR2 is SVGIG (reference sequence). The CDR3 covers 14 residues. V lost 8 bases to trimming and J lost 4 bases; unmatched junction nucleotides: 11. For the CDR3, the DNA is TGTGCCCTTTCCCCCCTAGCGGGAGCTTACGAGCAGTACTTC. Translated: CALSPLAGAYEQYF.

This rearrangement joins TRBV4-1 to TRBJ2-6, with 8 bases fitting TRBD1. The V gene's germline CDR1 is MGHRA and CDR2 YSYEKL. V was pared by 1 base and J by 0 bases, with 5 bases of the junction left unmatched. The CDR3 runs to 18 residues. CDR3 nucleotides: TGCGCCAGCAGCCAAGGGGGACAGGTCAGCTCTGGGGCCAACGTCCTGACTTTC. Amino acids: CASSQGGQVSSGANVLTF.

This rearrangement joins TRBV29-1 to TRBJ1-2; 10 bases fit TRBD1. V was clipped by 1 base and J by 4 bases; unmatched bases: 9. Germline V lookup: CDR1 SQVTM, CDR2 ANQGSEA. This CDR3 region has 16 residues. DNA of the CDR3: TGCAGCGTTGAAGCGGTCCCGGGACAGGGGTTCTATGGCTACACCTTC. Translation: CSVEAVPGQGFYGYTF. The entire variable domain, with the rest obtained from reference TRBV29-1 and TRBJ1-2, is as follows: SAVISQKPSRDICQRGTSLTIQCQVDSQVTMMFWYRQQPGQSLTLIATANQGSEATYESGFVIDKFPISRPNLTFSTLTVSNMSPEDSSIYLCSVEAVPGQGFYGYTFGSGTRLTVV.

V and J are TRBV6-1 and TRBJ1-1, with no clear D. Germline CDR1 MNHNS, CDR2 SASEGT. This CDR3 has 14 residues. V lost 3 bases and J 1 base, leaving 9 bases between the germline ends. Written as DNA, the CDR3 is TGTGCCAGCAGTGAGGATTACAGGAACACTGAAGCTTTCTTT. Protein product: CASSEDYRNTEAFF.